This T cell receptor beta chain was captured by sequencing in a study of blood T cell repertoires in COVID-19. Across the study: Researchers got acute and convalescent COVID-19 samples from the United States, Italy and Spain. The analysed material was cDNA or gDNA that came from T cells, B-cell-depleted T cells, or PBMCs.

In the study's own analysis: Amplified reference gene primers provided the basis for estimating nucleated cell counts. Assay: immunoSEQ multiplex PCR; the TCRdb copy retains only in-frame clones and omits some. V and J calls and clone size are copied from that table; D and trimming were computed from the DNA. The sample holds some 170,000 clones, about nine tenths seen once. The ends were cut back, 7 bases at V and 4 bases at J, with 13 bases in the middle. This CDR3 region has 13 residues. Germline V gene lookup returns CDR1 MGHDK and CDR2 SYGVNS. The sample taken for sequencing was peripheral blood. The sequence was obtained from a woman aged 60-75 years who had recovered from COVID-19. The chain couples TRBV25-1 to TRBJ1-1; D call uncertain. CDR3 amino acids: CASTSLEGTEAFF. The CDR3 coding sequence is TGTGCCAGCACCTCTTTGGAGGGCACTGAAGCTTTCTTT.